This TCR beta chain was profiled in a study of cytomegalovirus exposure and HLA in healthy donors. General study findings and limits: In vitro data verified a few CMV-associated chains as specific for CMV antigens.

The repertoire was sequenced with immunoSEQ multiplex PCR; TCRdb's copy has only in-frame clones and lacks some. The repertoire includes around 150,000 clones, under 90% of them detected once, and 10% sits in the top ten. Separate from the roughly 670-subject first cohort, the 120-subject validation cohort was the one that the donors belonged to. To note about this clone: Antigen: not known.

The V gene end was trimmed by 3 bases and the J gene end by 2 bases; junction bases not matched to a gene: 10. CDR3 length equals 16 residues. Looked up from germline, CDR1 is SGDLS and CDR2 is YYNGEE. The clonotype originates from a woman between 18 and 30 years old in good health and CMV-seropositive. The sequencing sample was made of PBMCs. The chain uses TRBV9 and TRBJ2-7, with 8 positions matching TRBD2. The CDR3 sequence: CASSAALADGAYEQYF. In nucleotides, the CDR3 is TGTGCCAGCAGCGCCGCACTAGCGGACGGGGCCTACGAGCAGTACTTC. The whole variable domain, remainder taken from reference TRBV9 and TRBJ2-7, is DSGVTQTPKHLITATGQRVTLRCSPRSGDLSVYWYQQSLDQGLQFLIQYYNGEERAKGNILERFSAQQFPDLHSELNLSSLELGDSALYFCASSAALADGAYEQYFGPGTRLTVT.